This record concerns one T cell receptor (beta chain) sequence. The sample originates from a study of T cell repertoires in aging, cancer and after chemotherapy. Study overall: Roughly 8.8 million TCR reads made up the full dataset.

A mixed TRB-A/B primer pool amplified rearranged TRB by multiplex touch-down PCR. One entry per CDR3 protein results from TCRdb running MiXCR on the multiplex PCR reads. The table shows about 12,000 distinct CDR3 sequences, with about 28% occurring only once. Germline CDR1 LNHDA, CDR2 SQIVND (reference sequence). The CDR3 is made up of 17 amino acids. Trimming removed 3 bases from V and 7 bases from J, with 24 bases in between. Peripheral blood genomic DNA, not sorted cells or RNA, was the template. The sequence came from a human donor in good health. The donor label of this sample is uncertain. V gene TRBV19 combines with J gene TRBJ2-5, with D possibly matching TRBD1 (8 bases). The source material was blood. The CDR3 sequence: CASSIQGGQGAVGTQYF. CDR3 DNA sequence: TGTGCCAGTAGTATTCAGGGGGGGCAGGGGGCGGTTGGGACCCAGTACTTC. Filled out from reference TRBV19 and TRBJ2-5, the complete variable domain reads DGGITQSPKYLFRKEGQNVTLSCEQNLNHDAMYWYRQDPGQGLRLIYYSQIVNDFQKGDIAEGYSVSREKKESFPLTVTSAQKNPTAFYLCASSIQGGQGAVGTQYFGPGTRLLVL.